This is a list of T cell receptor beta chains from one sample in a study of shared clonotypes between healthy human individuals. Only in-frame clones appear in the TCRdb table, and some are missing; sequencing was by immunoSEQ multiplex PCR. The table has over 2 million clones, under 95% seen once. Sequencing used naive CD4+ T cells from PBMCs. The receptors come from a young man in good health. Some clones in this sample may be carry-over from other donors' samples. Both conserved end residues are part of each CDR3. D genes are given only for firm matches. Rows give clone size only sometimes, using once, few, many, or a class for an expanded clone.

D gene: .
V gene: TRBV6-5
J gene: TRBJ2-7
clone size: .
CDR3 protein: CASSYSGARSYEQYF
CDR3 DNA: TGTGCCAGCAGTTACTCAGGGGCGAGGTCCTACGAGCAGTACTTC

D gene: TRBD1
V gene: TRBV5-1
J gene: TRBJ2-5
clone size: .
CDR3 protein: CASSPPTGYQETQYF
CDR3 DNA: TGCGCCAGCAGCCCACCGACAGGGTACCAAGAGACCCAGTACTTC

D gene: .
V gene: TRBV6-5
J gene: TRBJ2-6
clone size: .
CDR3 protein: CASSYSGAHGANVLTF
CDR3 DNA: TGTGCCAGCAGTTACTCGGGGGCGCACGGGGCCAACGTCCTGACTTTC

D gene: .
V gene: TRBV4-2
J gene: TRBJ1-2
clone size: .
CDR3 protein: CASSQERWAAVGYTF
CDR3 DNA: TGTGCCAGCAGCCAAGAAAGGTGGGCGGCGGTTGGCTACACCTTC

D gene: .
V gene: TRBV7-2
J gene: TRBJ1-2
clone size: .
CDR3 protein: CASSPGPHNYGYTF
CDR3 DNA: TGTGCCAGCAGCCCGGGGCCTCATAACTATGGCTACACCTTC

D gene: .
V gene: TRBV6-5
J gene: TRBJ1-3
clone size: .
CDR3 protein: CASSLNRASGNTIYF
CDR3 DNA: TGTGCCAGCAGTCTTAACAGGGCTAGCGGAAACACCATATATTTT

D gene: .
V gene: TRBV4-1
J gene: TRBJ2-5
clone size: .
CDR3 protein: CASSQEGTQYF
CDR3 DNA: TGCGCCAGCAGCCAAGAGGGGACCCAGTACTTC

D gene: .
V gene: TRBV29-1
J gene: TRBJ2-5
clone size: .
CDR3 protein: CSVGRLQETQYF
CDR3 DNA: TGCAGCGTTGGTCGGCTACAAGAGACCCAGTACTTC

D gene: .
V gene: TRBV28
J gene: TRBJ2-1
clone size: .
CDR3 protein: CASSLSGSYNEQFF
CDR3 DNA: TGTGCCAGCAGTTTATCCGGTTCCTACAATGAGCAGTTCTTC

D gene: .
V gene: TRBV5-5
J gene: TRBJ1-3
clone size: .
CDR3 protein: CASSLAGAVGNTIYF
CDR3 DNA: TGTGCCAGCAGCTTGGCAGGGGCCGTTGGAAACACCATATATTTT

D gene: .
V gene: TRBV5-1
J gene: TRBJ2-5
clone size: .
CDR3 protein: CASSSGVRETQYF
CDR3 DNA: TGCGCCAGCAGCTCGGGAGTCAGGGAGACCCAGTACTTC

D gene: .
V gene: TRBV5-6
J gene: TRBJ1-3
clone size: .
CDR3 protein: CASSSDRSYTIYF
CDR3 DNA: TGTGCCAGCAGCTCGGACAGATCCTACACCATATATTTT

D gene: .
V gene: TRBV5-1
J gene: TRBJ1-2
clone size: .
CDR3 protein: CASSLSEGPGSHSYGYTF
CDR3 DNA: TGCGCCAGCAGCTTGAGCGAAGGTCCCGGCAGCCACTCCTATGGCTACACCTTC

D gene: .
V gene: TRBV14
J gene: TRBJ1-2
clone size: .
CDR3 protein: CASSQDGWHGYTF
CDR3 DNA: TGTGCCAGCAGCCAAGATGGGTGGCATGGCTACACCTTC

D gene: TRBD1
V gene: TRBV18
J gene: TRBJ2-7
clone size: .
CDR3 protein: CASSPGTGGYEQYF
CDR3 DNA: TGTGCCAGCTCACCAGGGACAGGGGGGTACGAGCAGTACTTC

D gene: .
V gene: TRBV10-3
J gene: TRBJ2-1
clone size: .
CDR3 protein: CAISARDSGPGEQFF
CDR3 DNA: TGTGCCATCAGTGCCCGGGACTCGGGACCCGGGGAGCAGTTCTTC

D gene: TRBD2
V gene: TRBV5-1
J gene: TRBJ2-3
clone size: .
CDR3 protein: CATGLAGSDTQYF
CDR3 DNA: TGCGCCACCGGACTAGCGGGATCTGATACGCAGTATTTT

D gene: .
V gene: TRBV28
J gene: TRBJ1-4
clone size: .
CDR3 protein: CASNARTNEKLFF
CDR3 DNA: TGTGCCAGCAACGCCCGAACTAATGAAAAACTGTTTTTT

D gene: TRBD2
V gene: TRBV5-6
J gene: TRBJ2-1
clone size: .
CDR3 protein: CASSWGTSGYNEQFF
CDR3 DNA: TGTGCCAGCAGCTGGGGGACTAGCGGATACAATGAGCAGTTCTTC

D gene: TRBD1
V gene: TRBV19
J gene: TRBJ1-5
clone size: .
CDR3 protein: CATHLAGQGTQPQHF
CDR3 DNA: TGTGCTACTCACCTGGCGGGACAGGGAACCCAGCCCCAGCATTTT

D gene: TRBD1
V gene: TRBV7-9
J gene: TRBJ1-5
clone size: .
CDR3 protein: CASSPGQAGNQPQHF
CDR3 DNA: TGTGCCAGCAGCCCAGGACAGGCTGGCAATCAGCCCCAGCATTTT

D gene: .
V gene: TRBV19
J gene: TRBJ1-5
clone size: .
CDR3 protein: CASSIAGDSNQPQHF
CDR3 DNA: TGTGCCAGTAGTATAGCAGGGGATAGCAATCAGCCCCAGCATTTT

D gene: .
V gene: TRBV4-1
J gene: TRBJ2-1
clone size: .
CDR3 protein: CASSRDGLNEQFF
CDR3 DNA: TGCGCCAGCAGCCGGGACGGGCTCAATGAGCAGTTCTTC

D gene: TRBD1
V gene: TRBV28
J gene: TRBJ1-2
clone size: .
CDR3 protein: CASTVGGTEYGYTF
CDR3 DNA: TGTGCCAGCACCGTCGGCGGGACAGAGTATGGCTACACCTTC

D gene: .
V gene: TRBV7-2
J gene: TRBJ2-7
clone size: .
CDR3 protein: CASSYGLREQYF
CDR3 DNA: TGTGCCAGCAGCTACGGCTTGCGTGAGCAGTACTTC

D gene: .
V gene: TRBV9
J gene: TRBJ2-2
clone size: .
CDR3 protein: CASSVAGPNTGELFF
CDR3 DNA: TGTGCCAGCAGCGTAGCCGGACCCAACACCGGGGAGCTGTTTTTT

D gene: TRBD1
V gene: TRBV7-9
J gene: TRBJ1-4
clone size: .
CDR3 protein: CASSQSRDRIEKLFF
CDR3 DNA: TGTGCCAGCAGCCAAAGCCGGGACAGGATCGAAAAACTGTTTTTT

D gene: TRBD1
V gene: TRBV5-1
J gene: TRBJ2-2
clone size: few
CDR3 protein: CASSLGPVGQGAGELFF
CDR3 DNA: TGCGCCAGCAGCTTGGGCCCGGTGGGACAGGGGGCCGGGGAGCTGTTTTTT

D gene: TRBD1
V gene: TRBV5-6
J gene: TRBJ2-5
clone size: .
CDR3 protein: CASSLANRGETQYF
CDR3 DNA: TGTGCCAGCAGCTTGGCTAACAGGGGTGAGACCCAGTACTTC

D gene: TRBD1
V gene: TRBV19
J gene: TRBJ2-3
clone size: .
CDR3 protein: CASSIDRGPIRTDTQYF
CDR3 DNA: TGTGCCAGTAGTATAGACAGGGGGCCGATCCGCACAGATACGCAGTATTTT

D gene: .
V gene: TRBV7-9
J gene: TRBJ2-6
clone size: .
CDR3 protein: CASSAAGTVSGANVLTF
CDR3 DNA: TGTGCCAGCAGCGCGGCCGGGACCGTCTCTGGGGCCAACGTCCTGACTTTC

D gene: .
V gene: TRBV28
J gene: TRBJ1-4
clone size: .
CDR3 protein: CASSSPRGGDEKLFF
CDR3 DNA: TGTGCCAGCAGTTCCCCCCGGGGAGGAGATGAAAAACTGTTTTTT

D gene: .
V gene: TRBV29-1
J gene: TRBJ2-1
clone size: .
CDR3 protein: CSVEGGFLRGTYNEQFF
CDR3 DNA: TGCAGCGTTGAAGGGGGGTTTCTTCGAGGTACCTACAATGAGCAGTTCTTC

D gene: TRBD1
V gene: TRBV28
J gene: TRBJ2-3
clone size: .
CDR3 protein: CASTDRVADTQYF
CDR3 DNA: TGTGCCAGCACGGACAGGGTGGCAGATACGCAGTATTTT

D gene: TRBD2
V gene: TRBV28
J gene: TRBJ2-1
clone size: once
CDR3 protein: CASRLGGSGLAVFDEQFF
CDR3 DNA: TGTGCCAGCAGGTTGGGGGGTTCGGGACTAGCGGTTTTCGATGAGCAGTTCTTC

D gene: .
V gene: TRBV28
J gene: TRBJ1-1
clone size: .
CDR3 protein: CASSPGGRGTEAFF
CDR3 DNA: TGTGCCAGCAGTCCGGGTGGCCGGGGCACTGAAGCTTTCTTT

D gene: TRBD2
V gene: TRBV9
J gene: TRBJ2-1
clone size: .
CDR3 protein: CASSDLAGAGYNEQFF
CDR3 DNA: TGTGCCAGCAGCGATTTAGCGGGAGCAGGCTACAATGAGCAGTTCTTC

D gene: TRBD2
V gene: TRBV9
J gene: TRBJ2-1
clone size: .
CDR3 protein: CASSVGGLAVYNEQFF
CDR3 DNA: TGTGCCAGCAGCGTAGGGGGACTAGCGGTTTACAATGAGCAGTTCTTC

D gene: TRBD2
V gene: TRBV7-6
J gene: TRBJ2-1
clone size: .
CDR3 protein: CASSRGLAGASYNEQFF
CDR3 DNA: TGTGCCAGCAGCCGCGGACTAGCGGGAGCCTCCTACAATGAGCAGTTCTTC

D gene: .
V gene: TRBV2
J gene: TRBJ2-3
clone size: once
CDR3 protein: CASSSSGTSTDTQYF
CDR3 DNA: TGTGCCAGCAGTAGCAGCGGCACTAGCACAGATACGCAGTATTTT

D gene: .
V gene: TRBV27
J gene: TRBJ2-6
clone size: .
CDR3 protein: CASSADSSGANVLTF
CDR3 DNA: TGTGCCAGCAGTGCTGACAGCTCTGGGGCCAACGTCCTGACTTTC

D gene: .
V gene: TRBV28
J gene: TRBJ1-2
clone size: .
CDR3 protein: CASSIPQGLYGYTF
CDR3 DNA: TGTGCCAGCAGTATTCCGCAGGGCTTGTATGGCTACACCTTC

D gene: .
V gene: TRBV7-9
J gene: TRBJ2-5
clone size: .
CDR3 protein: CASSTIGETQYF
CDR3 DNA: TGTGCCAGCAGTACGATTGGAGAGACCCAGTACTTC

D gene: .
V gene: TRBV18
J gene: TRBJ1-5
clone size: .
CDR3 protein: CASSPGLLWNQPQHF
CDR3 DNA: TGTGCCAGCTCACCGGGCTTGTTGTGGAATCAGCCCCAGCATTTT

D gene: .
V gene: TRBV28
J gene: TRBJ2-2
clone size: .
CDR3 protein: CASSIPSPGELFF
CDR3 DNA: TGTGCCAGCAGTATCCCCAGTCCCGGGGAGCTGTTTTTT

D gene: .
V gene: TRBV4-2
J gene: TRBJ1-4
clone size: .
CDR3 protein: CASSQVFLRRPINEKLFF
CDR3 DNA: TGTGCCAGCAGCCAGGTCTTCCTCAGGAGACCGATTAATGAAAAACTGTTTTTT

D gene: TRBD2
V gene: TRBV2
J gene: TRBJ2-2
clone size: once
CDR3 protein: CASSGGLASLRTGELFF
CDR3 DNA: TGTGCCAGCAGTGGGGGACTAGCTTCCCTAAGGACCGGGGAGCTGTTTTTT

D gene: .
V gene: TRBV30
J gene: TRBJ2-2
clone size: .
CDR3 protein: CAWSPGAMSGELFF
CDR3 DNA: TGTGCCTGGAGTCCCGGGGCAATGAGCGGGGAGCTGTTTTTT

D gene: .
V gene: TRBV28
J gene: TRBJ2-7
clone size: .
CDR3 protein: CASSLFFDREAYEQYF
CDR3 DNA: TGTGCCAGCAGTTTATTTTTCGACAGAGAAGCCTACGAGCAGTACTTC